This is a list of T cell receptor beta chains from one sample in a study of OX40 agonist ivuxolimab in advanced cancers. Sequenced by immunoSEQ multiplex PCR; TCRdb stores in-frame clones only, minus some. The sample lists about 35,000 clones, 84% occurring once. The sequencing here drew on CD4+ or CD8+ T cells sorted from blood, taken in a trial of the OX40 agonist ivuxolimab. These receptors were taken from an adult with an advanced solid tumor such as melanoma, head and neck, liver or kidney cancer. CDR3s include the opening cysteine and the closing phenylalanine or tryptophan. Each record gives: clone size, J gene, D gene, V gene, CDR3 protein, CDR3 DNA. D genes are given only for firm matches. Only some rows state a clone size, as once, few, many or a class for expanded clones.

NA	TRBJ1-2	NA	TRBV6-1	CASSELLTDYGYTF	TGTGCCAGCAGTGAACTTCTGACGGACTATGGCTACACCTTC
once	TRBJ2-1	NA	TRBV9	CASSVVGYNEQFF	TGTGCCAGCAGCGTGGTGGGATACAATGAGCAGTTCTTC
NA	TRBJ2-3	TRBD1	TRBV15	CATSRVSTRDRATDTQYF	TGTGCCACCAGCAGAGTCTCCACCCGGGACAGAGCCACAGATACGCAGTATTTT
NA	TRBJ2-3	NA	TRBV7-9	CASSLMLDTQYF	TGTGCCAGCAGCTTAATGCTAGATACGCAGTATTTT
NA	TRBJ1-1	NA	TRBV4-1	CASSQARTRRLNTEAFF	TGCGCCAGCAGCCAAGCACGAACCCGACGGTTGAACACTGAAGCTTTCTTT
NA	TRBJ2-7	TRBD2	TRBV2	CASSVTSETPHEQYF	TGTGCCAGCAGTGTAACTAGCGAAACCCCCCACGAGCAGTACTTC
NA	TRBJ2-3	NA	TRBV7-2	CASSLDLSSTDTQYF	TGTGCCAGCAGCTTGGACTTATCTAGCACAGATACGCAGTATTTT
NA	TRBJ1-2	TRBD1	TRBV2	CASSDWDSDGYTF	TGTGCCAGCAGTGACTGGGACAGCGATGGCTACACCTTC
NA	TRBJ2-1	TRBD2	TRBV4-3	CASSPRGGGAYNEQFF	TGCGCCAGCAGCCCGAGGGGCGGGGGGGCCTACAATGAGCAGTTCTTC
NA	TRBJ2-1	TRBD2	TRBV19	CASSHLAGGPSSYNEQFF	TGTGCCAGTAGCCATCTAGCGGGGGGGCCCAGCTCCTACAATGAGCAGTTCTTC
NA	TRBJ2-7	TRBD1	TRBV4-1	CASSQTQGNYEQYF	TGCGCCAGCAGCCAAACACAGGGGAACTACGAGCAGTACTTC
NA	TRBJ2-5	NA	TRBV27	CASKAGAMRETQYF	TGTGCCAGCAAGGCGGGGGCGATGAGGGAGACCCAGTACTTC
medium-sized	TRBJ1-2	NA	TRBV6-1	CASRDGLGANYGYTF	TGTGCCAGCAGAGACGGATTGGGAGCTAACTATGGCTACACCTTC
NA	TRBJ2-3	NA	TRBV4-2	CASSQDPGALDTQYF	TGTGCCAGCAGCCAAGATCCGGGGGCTCTAGATACGCAGTATTTT
medium-sized	TRBJ1-2	NA	TRBV19	CASMGAAVHGYTF	TGTGCCAGTATGGGGGCGGCCGTTCATGGCTACACCTTC
NA	TRBJ2-7	NA	TRBV18	CASSPGVGGYEQYF	TGTGCCAGCTCACCAGGAGTAGGGGGCTACGAGCAGTACTTC
NA	TRBJ1-1	TRBD1	TRBV11-2	CASSPRTGRMNTEAFF	TGTGCCAGCAGCCCCCGGACAGGAAGAATGAACACTGAAGCTTTCTTT
NA	TRBJ2-7	NA	TRBV11-3	CASSSLGGRYEQYF	TGTGCCAGCAGCTCCCTTGGAGGTCGGTACGAGCAGTACTTC
NA	TRBJ2-7	NA	TRBV9	CASSNGAYEQYF	TGTGCCAGCAGCAACGGGGCCTACGAGCAGTACTTC
once	TRBJ2-7	NA	TRBV11-3	CASSSLGGRYEQYF	TGTGCCAGCAGCTCCCTTGGAGGTCGGTACGAGCAGTACTTC
NA	TRBJ2-3	NA	TRBV5-7	CASSLPKGPPPQADTQYF	TGTGCCAGCAGCTTGCCCAAGGGTCCCCCTCCCCAAGCAGATACGCAGTATTTT
once	TRBJ2-3	NA	TRBV11-2	CASSLDLDRDTQYF	TGTGCCAGCAGCTTAGATCTGGACCGAGATACGCAGTATTTT
NA	TRBJ2-3	TRBD2	TRBV11-3	CASSTHPNLLNGGNTDTQYF	TGTGCCAGCAGCACCCATCCCAATTTGCTCAACGGGGGGAACACAGATACGCAGTATTTT
NA	TRBJ2-3	NA	TRBV6-5	CASSRAETTQYF	TGTGCCAGCAGTAGGGCCGAAACAACGCAGTATTTT
few	TRBJ1-1	NA	TRBV5-1	CASSLSRNGLNTEAFF	TGCGCCAGCAGCTTGTCCAGAAACGGATTGAACACTGAAGCTTTCTTT
NA	TRBJ2-3	NA	TRBV4-1	CASSQERGATDTQYF	TGCGCCAGCAGCCAAGAAAGGGGGGCCACAGATACGCAGTATTTT
NA	TRBJ1-1	NA	TRBV11-2	CASSLARNSGTEAFF	TGTGCCAGCAGCTTAGCGCGGAACTCAGGCACTGAAGCTTTCTTT
NA	TRBJ1-3	NA	TRBV7-8	CASSLGGAGNTIYF	TGTGCCAGCAGCTTGGGGGGGGCTGGAAACACCATATATTTT
NA	TRBJ1-2	NA	TRBV14	CASSQGTGIYGYTF	TGTGCCAGCAGCCAAGGAACAGGCATTTATGGCTACACCTTC
once	TRBJ2-2	NA	TRBV10-2	CASRELGSLSNTGELFF	TGCGCCAGCAGGGAGCTGGGGTCGCTATCGAACACCGGGGAGCTGTTTTTT
NA	TRBJ2-1	TRBD2	TRBV7-3	CASSELAETRNEQFF	TGTGCCAGCAGCGAACTAGCGGAGACGCGGAATGAGCAGTTCTTC
NA	TRBJ2-2	NA	TRBV6-5	CASSNRGRMTGELFF	TGTGCCAGCAGTAATAGGGGCAGAATGACCGGGGAGCTGTTTTTT
NA	TRBJ1-5	NA	TRBV28	CASSLTYGSYQPQHF	TGTGCCAGCAGTTTAACGTACGGGAGCTATCAGCCCCAGCATTTT
NA	TRBJ2-7	NA	TRBV7-9	CASSLWRSYEQYF	TGTGCCAGCAGCTTGTGGAGGAGCTACGAGCAGTACTTC
few	TRBJ2-2	NA	TRBV27	CASRDGQGELFF	TGTGCCAGCAGGGACGGGCAGGGGGAGCTGTTTTTT
NA	TRBJ1-6	NA	TRBV28	CASRPLWGAGNSPLHF	TGTGCCAGCAGGCCACTTTGGGGGGCCGGTAATTCACCCCTCCACTTT
NA	TRBJ2-7	NA	TRBV29-1	CSVEAGGTEQYF	TGCAGCGTTGAAGCCGGTGGAACAGAGCAGTACTTC
NA	TRBJ2-1	TRBD2	TRBV9	CASSVVGGGAYNEQFF	TGTGCCAGCAGCGTAGTGGGCGGGGGAGCATACAATGAGCAGTTCTTC
NA	TRBJ2-3	NA	TRBV9	CASSGDRENTDTQYF	TGTGCCAGCAGCGGCGACAGAGAAAACACAGATACGCAGTATTTT
NA	TRBJ2-1	NA	TRBV19	CASTVAGSSYNEQFF	TGTGCCAGTACTGTCGCTGGGAGCTCCTACAATGAGCAGTTCTTC
NA	TRBJ2-3	NA	TRBV7-9	CASSKTTGRADTQYF	TGTGCCAGCAGCAAAACGACAGGGAGGGCAGATACGCAGTATTTT
NA	TRBJ1-6	NA	TRBV5-4	CASSFQVGTPLHF	TGTGCCAGCAGCTTTCAAGTGGGGACCCCCCTCCACTTT
NA	TRBJ2-7	NA	TRBV7-8	CASSLGDVGYEQYF	TGTGCCAGCAGCTTAGGGGACGTAGGCTACGAGCAGTACTTC
NA	TRBJ1-5	NA	TRBV19	CASSITGTPNQPQHF	TGTGCCAGTAGTATAACCGGGACACCTAATCAGCCCCAGCATTTT